The rows below give T cell receptor beta chains drawn from one sample of a study of blood T cell repertoires in COVID-19. Some clones are missing from TCRdb's copy, which holds only in-frame ones; the method was immunoSEQ multiplex PCR. This table has some 59,000 clones, approximately 91% appearing once. Material for sequencing was peripheral blood. The receptors were sampled from a man aged 50 to 59 with acute or convalescent COVID-19. CDR3s include the opening cysteine and the closing phenylalanine or tryptophan. The order of the fields is clone size, D gene, J gene, V gene, CDR3 length, CDR3 DNA, CDR3 protein. The D gene is left open where the match is weak. Size values are once, few and many counts, or a class for expanded clones, and some rows have none.

>-|TRBD2|TRBJ2-2|TRBV4-1|20
TGCGCCAGCAGCCAAGCCGGTAGGACTAGCGGGAGCGGGAGCACCGGGGAGCTGTTTTTT
CASSQAGRTSGSGSTGELFF
>-|-|TRBJ1-5|TRBV6-1|14
TGTGCCAGCAGCTATACAGGGAGCAATCAGCCCCAGCATTTT
CASSYTGSNQPQHF
>-|-|TRBJ2-3|TRBV5-1|13
TGCGCCAGCAGTAGGGACAACACAGATACGCAGTATTTT
CASSRDNTDTQYF
>-|-|TRBJ2-3|TRBV24-1|14
TGTGCCACCAGTGATTTAGCTAGCACAGATACGCAGTATTTT
CATSDLASTDTQYF
>-|TRBD1|TRBJ1-1|TRBV6-5|12
TGTGCCAGCGGTAGACAGGGGGCAAGAGCTTTCTTT
CASGRQGARAFF
>once|-|TRBJ2-3|TRBV10-3|15
TGTGCCATCCGATCGGAACAGTTCCTCACAGATACGCAGTATTTT
CAIRSEQFLTDTQYF
>-|-|TRBJ1-2|TRBV3-1/TRBV3-2|11
TGTGCCAGCAGCCAATCGTATGGCTACACCTTC
CASSQSYGYTF
>-|-|TRBJ1-5|TRBV18|15
TGTGCCAGCTCACCACTCCAGAATAGCAATCAGCCCCAGCATTTT
CASSPLQNSNQPQHF
>-|TRBD1|TRBJ2-7|TRBV29-1|13
TGCAGCGTTCCGGGACAGGGCTCCTACGAGCAGTACTTC
CSVPGQGSYEQYF
>-|-|TRBJ1-3|TRBV11-3|13
TGTGCCAGCAGCTTAGACAGGGGAAACACCATATATTTT
CASSLDRGNTIYF
>once|-|TRBJ1-2|TRBV7-2|13
TGTGCCAGCAGCCCGGGGAGGGCCTATGGCTACACCTTC
CASSPGRAYGYTF
>-|TRBD2|TRBJ2-3|TRBV18|18
TGTGCCAGCTCACCACTCCCCAGGAGCGGGAAAAGCACAGATACGCAGTATTTT
CASSPLPRSGKSTDTQYF
>-|TRBD1|TRBJ1-1|TRBV19|16
TGTGCCAGTAGGCAAGATTACAGGGGGCTGAACACTGAAGCTTTCTTT
CASRQDYRGLNTEAFF
>-|-|TRBJ2-3|TRBV19|12
TGTGCCAGTAGCCAGGGGTCAGATACGCAGTATTTT
CASSQGSDTQYF
>-|TRBD1|TRBJ1-4|TRBV10-3|13
TGTGCCACGCAGACAGGGTCCGATGAAAAACTGTTTTTT
CATQTGSDEKLFF
>-|TRBD2|TRBJ2-7|TRBV6-5|14
TGTGCCAGCAGGGGACTAGCGGGAGAACACGAGCAGTACTTC
CASRGLAGEHEQYF
>few|TRBD2|TRBJ2-7|TRBV11-2|13
TGTGCCAGTACTCTAGCGGGAGTGTACGAGCAGTACTTC
CASTLAGVYEQYF
>-|TRBD1|TRBJ2-7|TRBV28|15
TGTGCCAGCAGCCAAGGGGGCACGCACTCCTACGAGCAGTACTTC
CASSQGGTHSYEQYF
>-|TRBD2|TRBJ2-1|TRBV19|15
TGTGCCAGTAGTGTGGGACTAGCGGGTGGAGATGAGCAGTTCTTC
CASSVGLAGGDEQFF
>-|TRBD2|TRBJ2-4|TRBV6-2/TRBV6-3|16
TGTGCCAGCAGCTCGACTAGCGGAACAGCCAAAAACATTCAGTACTTC
CASSSTSGTAKNIQYF
>-|-|TRBJ2-5|TRBV15|15
TGTGCCACCAGCAGAGATAGAGGGTCCCAAGAGACCCAGTACTTC
CATSRDRGSQETQYF
>-|TRBD2|TRBJ2-3|TRBV3-1/TRBV3-2|15
TGTGCCAGCAGCCAAGTAGCGGGGTTCACAGATACGCAGTATTTT
CASSQVAGFTDTQYF
>few|TRBD2|TRBJ2-7|TRBV27|13
TGTGCCAGCAGACGGACTAGCGCCTACGAGCAGTACTTC
CASRRTSAYEQYF
>-|TRBD1|TRBJ2-7|TRBV7-6|14
TGTGCCAGCAGCCCTCTGACAGGGGTGGCCGAGCAGTACTTC
CASSPLTGVAEQYF
>-|-|TRBJ1-2|TRBV6-5|15
TGTGCCAGCAGTTTCGACAGGCCTACTAACTATGGCTACACCTTC
CASSFDRPTNYGYTF
>-|-|TRBJ1-1|TRBV4-1|14
TGCGCCAGCAGCCAAGCCAGGGCGAACACTGAAGCTTTCTTT
CASSQARANTEAFF
>-|TRBD2|TRBJ2-1|TRBV7-2|17
TGTGCCAGCAGCTTCTATAAAACTAGCGGGAGCAACAATGAGCAGTTCTTC
CASSFYKTSGSNNEQFF
>-|-|TRBJ2-3|TRBV4-1|14
TGCGCCAGCAGCCAAGATCGGGTTGGGGATACGCAGTATTTT
CASSQDRVGDTQYF
>once|-|TRBJ2-5|TRBV6-2/TRBV6-3|16
TGTGCCAGCAGTTCGGGTCGTCGGAAGGGGCAAGAGACCCAGTACTTC
CASSSGRRKGQETQYF
>-|TRBD2|TRBJ2-3|TRBV24-1|16
TGTGCCACCAGTGACACGGGACTAGCGGTAACAGATACGCAGTATTTT
CATSDTGLAVTDTQYF
>-|TRBD2|TRBJ2-1|TRBV5-1|14
TGCGCCAGCAGCGTGATAGCGGGAGTTAGTGAGCAGTTCTTC
CASSVIAGVSEQFF
>-|-|TRBJ2-2|TRBV18|13
TGTGCCAGCTCACCCAGAAACACCGGGGAGCTGTTTTTT
CASSPRNTGELFF
>-|-|TRBJ2-5|TRBV6-5|14
TGTGCCAGCAGACCAGGGGTTCTGCGAGAGACCCAGTACTTC
CASRPGVLRETQYF
>-|TRBD1|TRBJ1-3|TRBV10-2|14
TGCGCCAGCAGGGGTGACAGGGCCGGAAACACCATATATTTT
CASRGDRAGNTIYF
>-|-|TRBJ1-6|TRBV19|17
TGTGCCAGTAGTACCATTCCTTCCACAGGGTTAAATTCACCCCTCCACTTT
CASSTIPSTGLNSPLHF